The rows below give T cell receptor beta chains drawn from one sample of a study of cytomegalovirus exposure and HLA in healthy donors. The protocol was immunoSEQ multiplex PCR, while the TCRdb copy is restricted to in-frame clones and leaves out a portion. Here the sample spans under 300,000 clones, approximately 86% being singletons. The sequenced sample consisted of PBMCs. All receptors derive from a woman aged 18-35 years in good health and CMV-seronegative. The CDR3 runs from the conserved cysteine through the conserved F or W. D genes are given only for firm matches. Where a row states a size, it is once, few, many or the class of an expanded clone; other rows omit it.

j_call v_call clone_size cdr3_length d_call cdr3_nt cdr3_aa
TRBJ1-1 TRBV28 NA 13 NA TGTGCCAGCAGCGGGGGGACGACCGATGAAGCTTTCTTT CASSGGTTDEAFF
TRBJ2-5 TRBV7-7 few 15 TRBD2 TGTGCTAGCAGCACAAACTCGGGGGGGCAAGAGACCCAGTACTTC CASSTNSGGQETQYF
TRBJ2-7 TRBV13 NA 13 NA TGTGCCAGCAGGGGCCCCAGGTACTACGAGCAGTACTTC CASRGPRYYEQYF
TRBJ2-3 TRBV4-2 NA 17 TRBD2 TGTGCCAGCAGCCATGGACTAGCGGGTACGGGGGCCGATACGCAGTATTTT CASSHGLAGTGADTQYF
TRBJ2-3 TRBV28 NA 15 TRBD1 TGTGCCAGCAGTCTGACAGGGTTTCGAACAGATACGCAGTATTTT CASSLTGFRTDTQYF
TRBJ2-5 TRBV27 NA 18 TRBD2 TGTGCCAGCAGTCCCCGTTTAGGTCTAGCGGGGGGTACGGAGACCCAGTACTTC CASSPRLGLAGGTETQYF
TRBJ1-5 TRBV27 NA 13 NA TGTGCCAGCAGTGTAGGGAGGGACCAGCCCCAGCATTTT CASSVGRDQPQHF
TRBJ2-7 TRBV27 NA 14 NA TGTGCCAGCAGTTGGGGGGAAAGGGGTTACGAGCAGTACTTC CASSWGERGYEQYF
TRBJ2-3 TRBV5-1 NA 14 TRBD2 TGCGCCAGCAGCTTTAGCGGGGCCACAGATACGCAGTATTTT CASSFSGATDTQYF
TRBJ2-3 TRBV27 NA 14 NA TGTGCCAGCAGTTTTGCAGCGGGCACAGATACGCAGTATTTT CASSFAAGTDTQYF